This TCR beta chain was documented in a study of CD8+ T cells in alopecia areata. Treatment defined: oral pan-JAK inhibitor, 5-10 mg twice daily. Reverse transcribed after extraction, RNA yielded cDNA as the sequencing template. Libraries were prepared by immunoSEQ multiplex PCR; TCRdb keeps only in-frame clonotypes and omits some of them. The sample includes 150,000 to 200,000 clones, more than 50% of them seen just once. The CDR3 is 14 residues long. Germline V gene sequence: CDR1 LNHDA, CDR2 SQIVND (reference sequence). Unmatched junction bases numbered 6, after V lost 5 bases and J lost 9 bases. The receptor comes from a human donor with alopecia areata. The chain is built from TRBV19 and TRBJ1-6; 8 positions match TRBD1. The starting material was CD4+ T cells sorted from blood, obtained at week 24, from a patient treated with tofacitinib. The CDR3 DNA sequence: TGTGCCAGTAGTGTGGGACAGGCTGCTTCACCCCTCCACTTT. This sequence encodes CASSVGQAASPLHF.